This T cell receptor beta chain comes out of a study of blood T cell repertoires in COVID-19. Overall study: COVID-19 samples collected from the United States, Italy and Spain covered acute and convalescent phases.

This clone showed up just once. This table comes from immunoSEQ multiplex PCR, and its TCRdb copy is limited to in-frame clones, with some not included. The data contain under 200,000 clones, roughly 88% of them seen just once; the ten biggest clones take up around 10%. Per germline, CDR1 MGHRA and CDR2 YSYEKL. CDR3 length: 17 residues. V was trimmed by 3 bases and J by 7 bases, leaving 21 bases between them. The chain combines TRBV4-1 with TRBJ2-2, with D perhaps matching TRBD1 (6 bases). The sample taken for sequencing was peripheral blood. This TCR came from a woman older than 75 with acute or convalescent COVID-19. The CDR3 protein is CASSHPPRLGASGELFF. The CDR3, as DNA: TGCGCCAGCAGCCACCCCCCCCGGCTGGGGGCAAGCGGGGAGCTGTTTTTT.